These T cell receptor beta chains were read from a single sample in a study of T cell responses to AZD1222 COVID-19 vaccine. The method was immunoSEQ multiplex PCR; TCRdb's version includes in-frame clones alone and lacks a portion of them. The sample shows 100,000 to 150,000 clones, 89% of them seen only once. Sequencing used peripheral blood, obtained on day 0 of AZD1222 vaccination. The receptors originated from an adult in good health. Each CDR3 is given with its conserved first and last residue. The order of the fields is V gene, D gene, J gene, CDR3 protein. The D gene is left open where the match is weak.

>TRBV3-1/TRBV3-2|TRBD2|TRBJ2-5
CASSWTSGSIETQYF
>TRBV9|.|TRBJ1-4
CASSVAGGPGGKLFF
>TRBV6-5|TRBD1|TRBJ2-7
CASSRTGVLYEQYF
>TRBV6-4|.|TRBJ2-1
CASSDSYDPGNEQFF
>TRBV6-5|.|TRBJ1-6
CASRTNSPLHF
>TRBV10-1|.|TRBJ2-1
CASSEGGTGFNEQFF
>TRBV11-2|TRBD2|TRBJ2-7
CASSSIAGVYEQYF
>TRBV28|.|TRBJ1-2
CASSLGQLYGYTF
>TRBV2|.|TRBJ1-2
CASSEQENYGYTF
>TRBV6-5|.|TRBJ2-7
CASSYGEAYEQYF
>TRBV6-5|.|TRBJ1-5
CASSYGPPGTNQPQHF
>TRBV7-9|.|TRBJ2-1
CASSLGIGYNEQFF
>TRBV30|.|TRBJ1-1
CAWSGQGNTEAFF
>TRBV4-1|TRBD1|TRBJ1-5
CASSQDEGQGNQPQHF
>TRBV7-3|.|TRBJ2-1
CASSGDGNEQFF
>TRBV28|.|TRBJ2-4
CATDGGAKNIQYF
>TRBV3-1/TRBV3-2|.|TRBJ1-5
CASSPGGGHSNQPQHF
>TRBV27|TRBD1|TRBJ2-7
CASSLGDRGYEQYF
>TRBV9|.|TRBJ2-1
CASSVGTYSYNEQFF
>TRBV6-2/TRBV6-3|.|TRBJ2-7
CASSRQGEQYF
>TRBV6-1|TRBD2|TRBJ2-3
CASSEAWTSGFPKYF
>TRBV20-1|TRBD2|TRBJ2-7
CSASSGGRDSYEQYF
>TRBV19|TRBD2|TRBJ2-2
CASKMLAGSTGELFF
>TRBV19|TRBD2|TRBJ2-7
CASSIEGREREFPYEQYF
>TRBV9|TRBD2|TRBJ2-1
CASSGQPTSGSDNEQFF
>TRBV11-2|.|TRBJ2-1
CASSALAQPTSYNEQFF
>TRBV28|.|TRBJ2-1
CASSPPWGVSSYNEQFF
>TRBV19|.|TRBJ2-3
CASSMSGGGTDTQYF
>TRBV5-1|.|TRBJ1-1
CASATGAMNTEAFF
>TRBV28|TRBD2|TRBJ2-7
CASSLSSGATYEQYF
>TRBV5-5|.|TRBJ2-2
CASSLDGRTTGELFF
>TRBV5-1|.|TRBJ2-3
CASSLVWAPTDTQYF
>TRBV3-1/TRBV3-2|.|TRBJ2-7
CASSQNFRGGEQYF
>TRBV18|.|TRBJ2-5
CASSPRQDQETQYF